This passage covers 32 T cell receptor beta chains from one sample sequenced in a study of blood T cell repertoires in COVID-19 (dated by TCRdb to between 2020 and 2021). The library relied on the immunoSEQ multiplex PCR assay. Sourced from immuneACCESS, this table was stored by TCRdb with only in-frame sequences that have V and J called. A share of the clones is absent; for the studies checked, an unresolved V gene accounts for under half, and the remainder has no known explanation. The sample has tens of thousands of clones on record, roughly 89% of them singletons. The biggest ten clones account for approximately 5.2% of the sample. The specimen sequenced was peripheral blood. Every receptor here comes from a woman of 80 years or more with active COVID-19.

The chain couples TRBV12-3 or TRBV12-4 to TRBJ1-2, with 7 bases that match TRBD1. The CDR3 is 13 residues long. V lost 5 bases, J lost 6 bases, and 6 bases stayed unmatched. The CDR3 coding sequence is TGTGCCAGCAGTGCGACAGGGCATAATGGCTACACCTTC. Amino acid sequence: CASSATGHNGYTF.

This chain links TRBV6-6 with TRBJ2-5; D gene ambiguous. The CDR3 covers 14 residues. V lost 2 bases, J lost 0 bases, and 7 bases lay in between. Germline CDR1 MNHNY, CDR2 SVGAGI (reference sequence). The CDR3 region is CASSYGPDQETQYF. The DNA for the CDR3 is TGTGCCAGCAGTTACGGTCCAGACCAAGAGACCCAGTACTTC.

This chain uses TRBV25-1 with TRBJ2-3; tentative D call: TRBD2 (5 bases). From germline, CDR1 is MGHDK and CDR2 SYGVNS. Trimming took 1 base from V and 5 from J, leaving 10 bases between them. The CDR3 is made up of 14 amino acids. The CDR3 spells CASSEWAEGDTQYF. DNA for the CDR3: TGTGCCAGCAGTGAATGGGCCGAGGGAGATACGCAGTATTTT. The variable domain in full, completed from reference TRBV25-1 and TRBJ2-3, reads EADIYQTPRYLVIGTGKKITLECSQTMGHDKMYWYQQDPGMELHLIHYSYGVNSTEKGDLSSESTVSRIRTEHFPLTLESARPSHTSQYLCASSEWAEGDTQYFGPGTRLTVL.

This sequence joins TRBV27 and TRBJ2-3, with TRBD1 matching 8 bases. CDR3 length: 17 amino acids. Trimming took 8 bases from V and 1 from J; bases not matched to a gene: 14. CDR1 and CDR2 from the germline V gene are MNHEY and SMNVEV (reference sequence). Written as DNA, the CDR3 is TGTGCCAGCGGAAGGCCAGGACAGGGTGGGGGCACAGATACGCAGTATTTT. Translation: CASGRPGQGGGTDTQYF.

This sequence joins TRBV27 and TRBJ2-3, with 10 bases lining up with TRBD2. The germline gives CDR1 MNHEY, CDR2 SMNVEV (reference sequence). The CDR3 is 18 residues long. The V gene end was trimmed by 0 bases and the J gene end by 2 bases; junction bases not matched to a gene: 8. The CDR3 is CASSLSGWLAGDTDTQYF. The CDR3 DNA is TGTGCCAGCAGTTTATCGGGGTGGCTAGCGGGAGACACAGATACGCAGTATTTT.

The chain uses TRBV3-1 (or the pseudogene TRBV3-2) and TRBJ2-7; tentative D call: TRBD2 (5 bases). V lost 0 bases and J 2 bases, leaving 14 bases between the germline ends. CDR3 length: 16 amino acids. Germline values: CDR1 LGHDT, CDR2 YNNKEL (reference sequence). CDR3 nucleotide sequence: TGTGCCAGCAGCCAAGAGATTGGGAGAGGGCCCTACGAGCAGTACTTC. As protein: CASSQEIGRGPYEQYF.

The chain couples TRBV7-2 to TRBJ2-7; 9 bases are shared with TRBD1. After removal of 3 bases from V and 9 bases from J, the junction contained 3 bases not matched to a gene. Germline lookup yields CDR1 SGHTA and CDR2 FQGNSA. The CDR3 sequence is 12 residues long. CDR3 nucleotides: TGTGCCAGCAGCTTGACAGGGGGAGGGCAGTACTTC. It encodes CASSLTGGGQYF.

The chain recombines TRBV4-1 with TRBJ2-2, with 10 bases aligning to TRBD1. The CDR3 runs 15 residues. Germline loops: CDR1 MGHRA, CDR2 YSYEKL. After removal of 1 base from V and 5 bases from J, the junction contained 1 base not matched to a gene. CDR3 in DNA: TGCGCCAGCAGCCAAGGGGGACAGGGGACCGGGGAGCTGTTTTTT. It encodes CASSQGGQGTGELFF.

CDR3 DNA sequence: TGTGCCAGTAGTCCCCTCTCTCTGTCCTACAATGAGCAGTTCTTC. As protein: CASSPLSLSYNEQFF. The V and J genes are TRBV19 and TRBJ2-1, with D unclear. V lost 5 bases to trimming and J lost 1 base, with 12 bases between them. In germline, CDR1 is LNHDA, CDR2 SQIVND (reference sequence). This CDR3 is built from 15 residues.

V usage is TRBV7-9 and J usage is TRBJ2-7, with 10 bases that match TRBD2. Germline values: CDR1 SEHNR, CDR2 FQNEAQ (reference sequence). This CDR3 has 14 amino acids. V gave up 2 bases and J gave up 9 bases; unmatched junction bases: 7. CDR3 in DNA: TGTGCCAGCAGCTTACTAGCGGGAGAAGGTCGGCAGTACTTC. Translated, it gives CASSLLAGEGRQYF. Full variable domain (remainder filled in from reference TRBV7-9 and TRBJ2-7): DTGVSQNPRHKITKRGQNVTFRCDPISEHNRLYWYRQTLGQGPEFLTYFQNEAQLEKSRLLSDRFSAERPKGSFSTLEIQRTEQGDSAMYLCASSLLAGEGRQYFGPGTRLTVT.

The CDR3: CASSSSGIDTQYF. The CDR3 DNA sequence: TGTGCCAGCAGCTCAAGCGGGATTGATACGCAGTATTTT. This chain links TRBV7-9 with TRBJ2-3, with TRBD2 identical over 7 bases. The CDR3 consists of 13 residues. Germline CDR1 SEHNR, CDR2 FQNEAQ (reference sequence). The V and J ends lost 4 bases and 6 bases, in that order; junction bases with no gene match: 4.

This clone appeared once. This chain links TRBV4-3 with TRBJ1-5; 8 nucleotides align to TRBD1. Germline loops: CDR1 LGHNA, CDR2 YSLEER. The V segment lost 0 bases and the J segment 6 bases; nucleotides outside the gene matches: 10. The CDR3 runs 17 residues. As DNA, the CDR3 is TGCGCCAGCAGCCAAGATCAATTGGACAGGGTTGGTCAGCCCCAGCATTTT. Translating it yields CASSQDQLDRVGQPQHF.

J is TRBJ2-2 and V is TRBV4-1; TRBD2 aligns across 10 bases. V was clipped by 0 bases and J by 6 bases; unmatched bases: 10. Germline-derived CDR1 and CDR2 are MGHRA and YSYEKL. The CDR3 contains 18 residues. The CDR3, as DNA: TGCGCCAGCAGCCAAGATAGGGGGGCTAGCGGGAGTGCCGGGGAGCTGTTTTTT. Its translation is CASSQDRGASGSAGELFF.

The rearrangement links TRBV6-5 to TRBJ2-3; possible D gene TRBD2, 6 bases. The germline CDR1 and CDR2 sequences are MNHEY and SVGAGI. V shed 8 bases and J shed 5 bases, with 17 bases lying between them. The CDR3 runs to 14 residues. The CDR3 sequence: CASRINLGGDTQYF. CDR3 sequence (DNA): TGTGCCAGCCGGATAAATCTGGGGGGAGATACGCAGTATTTT.

The chain combines TRBV19 with TRBJ1-5; 9 bases map to TRBD1. Germline CDR1 is LNHDA and CDR2 is SQIVND (reference sequence). The length of the CDR3 is 13 residues. The J segment lost 6 bases and the V segment lost 6 bases, leaving 3 bases of the junction unmatched. CDR3 in DNA: TGTGCCAGTAGACGACAGGGGGTTCAGCCCCAGCATTTT. Its protein is CASRRQGVQPQHF.

The rearrangement joins TRBV5-6 to TRBJ2-2; 9 bases agree with TRBD1. The CDR3 runs 17 residues. Germline V gene sequence: CDR1 SGHDT, CDR2 YYEEEE. The V segment lost 10 bases and the J segment 4 bases; nucleotides outside the gene matches: 17. The DNA for the CDR3 is TGTGCCCTCGGGGGCCGGGACAGGGTTCCTCCCACCGGGGAGCTGTTTTTT. Protein: CALGGRDRVPPTGELFF.

The V call is TRBV5-4, the J call TRBJ2-6; a possible D gene is TRBD2 (6 bases). The CDR3 sequence is 16 residues long. Per germline, CDR1 SGHNT and CDR2 YYREEE (reference sequence). Between the trimmed V and J ends, which lost 3 bases and 1 base, there was a span of 11 bases. CDR3 nucleotides: TGTGCCAGCAGCTGGGGGGTTTCTTCTGGGGCCAACGTCCTGACTTTC. It yields the protein CASSWGVSSGANVLTF. The whole variable domain, filled in from reference TRBV5-4 and TRBJ2-6, reads ETGVTQSPTHLIKTRGQQVTLRCSSQSGHNTVSWYQQALGQGPQFIFQYYREEENGRGNFPPRFSGLQFPNYSSELNVNALELDDSALYLCASSWGVSSGANVLTFGAGSRLTVL.

CDR3 DNA: TGTGCCAGCAGCCAGACAGGACCCGATCGGCCCCAGCATTTT. Amino acid sequence: CASSQTGPDRPQHF. The chain is built from TRBV7-8 and TRBJ1-5, with D tentatively TRBD1 (6 bases). V dropped 5 bases and J dropped 9 bases, with 17 bases sitting between them. Germline loops: CDR1 SGHVS, CDR2 FQNEAQ. This CDR3 contains 14 residues.

The chain links TRBV4-1 to TRBJ2-3; the match to TRBD2 covers 9 bases. Per germline, CDR1 MGHRA and CDR2 YSYEKL. The CDR3 consists of 15 residues. The V segment lost 6 bases and the J segment 2 bases; nucleotides outside the gene matches: 6. The CDR3 is CASSKTSGTTDTQYF. The CDR3 nucleotides are TGCGCCAGCAGTAAGACTAGCGGTACCACAGATACGCAGTATTTT.

The rearrangement links TRBV4-3 to TRBJ1-2; 10 nucleotides align to TRBD1. Germline loops: CDR1 LGHNA, CDR2 YSLEER. The CDR3 loop spans 14 amino acids. The junction had 3 bases not matched to a gene; V was cut back by 4 bases and J by 4 bases. The DNA for the CDR3 is TGCGCCAGCAGCCGGACAGGGGGGTTCTATGGCTACACCTTC. Translating it yields CASSRTGGFYGYTF.

The chain links TRBV4-2 to TRBJ2-5, with 7 positions matching TRBD2. Germline trimming cut 0 bases from V and 1 base from J; bases unmatched to any gene: 2. This CDR3 contains 15 residues. The germline V gene has CDR1 LGHNA and CDR2 YNFKEQ. The CDR3 loop is CASSQEGGTQETQYF. The CDR3 region has the DNA TGTGCCAGCAGCCAAGAGGGAGGGACCCAAGAGACCCAGTACTTC.

The chain employs TRBV9 and TRBJ1-1; D call uncertain. Trimming pared 0 bases from V and 1 base from J, leaving 10 bases between. Germline V gene lookup returns CDR1 SGDLS and CDR2 YYNGEE. The CDR3 is 15 amino acids. In DNA form, the CDR3 reads TGTGCCAGCAGCGTAGTCCTGTCGTCGAACACTGAAGCTTTCTTT. Translation: CASSVVLSSNTEAFF. Combining the CDR3 with reference TRBV9 and TRBJ1-1 gives the whole variable domain DSGVTQTPKHLITATGQRVTLRCSPRSGDLSVYWYQQSLDQGLQFLIQYYNGEERAKGNILERFSAQQFPDLHSELNLSSLELGDSALYFCASSVVLSSNTEAFFGQGTRLTVV.

The chain joins TRBV18 to TRBJ2-1; D call uncertain. Trimming left V 4 bases short and J 9 bases short, with 7 bases between. The CDR3 has 11 amino acids. Germline V gene data show CDR1 as KGHSH and CDR2 as LQKENI. The CDR3 loop is CASSLLGEQFF. The CDR3 DNA sequence: TGTGCCAGCTCACTGCTAGGTGAGCAGTTCTTC.

The V call is TRBV18, the J call TRBJ1-2; 7 bases are a match to TRBD1. The CDR3 totals 15 residues. The germline V gene has CDR1 KGHSH and CDR2 LQKENI. With 6 bases clipped from V and 6 bases from J, the junction kept 13 bases outside the gene matches. The DNA for the CDR3 is TGTGCCAGCTCGAGCAGGGGGGCGACCGGGGATGGCTACACCTTC. It specifies CASSSRGATGDGYTF.

The V call is TRBV3-1 (or the pseudogene TRBV3-2), the J call TRBJ2-3; 13 positions agree with TRBD2. Germline lookup yields CDR1 LGHDT and CDR2 YNNKEL (reference sequence). This CDR3 comprises 16 residues. Trimming at V came to 4 bases and at J to 8 bases, leaving 9 bases not matched to a gene. This CDR3 is CASSLETSGRIVTQYF. The CDR3 coding sequence is TGTGCCAGCAGCCTTGAGACTAGCGGGAGGATCGTTACGCAGTATTTT.

In this sample, this clone turned up once. V and J are TRBV9 and TRBJ2-2; D is perhaps TRBD1 (5 bases). CDR1 and CDR2 (germline): SGDLS, YYNGEE. There are 16 residues in the CDR3. The V end lost 4 bases, the J end lost 4 bases, and 17 bases lay between the germline ends. Written as DNA, the CDR3 is TGTGCCAGCAGCCCCAGGGCGCCCTGGGGCACCGGGGAGCTGTTTTTT. Residues: CASSPRAPWGTGELFF.

The gene calls are TRBV11-3 and TRBJ2-7; 10 positions match TRBD2. CDR1 SGHNT and CDR2 YENEEA come from the germline V gene. The V gene end was trimmed by 6 bases and the J gene end by 6 bases; junction bases not matched to a gene: 8. The CDR3 has 14 amino acids. Here the CDR3 reads CASRSGSGRAEQYF. As DNA, the CDR3 is TGTGCCAGCAGGTCCGGGAGCGGGAGGGCCGAGCAGTACTTC.

The chain combines TRBV28 with TRBJ1-1; D is unresolved. V lost 7 bases to trimming and J lost 4 bases, with 4 bases between them. This CDR3 has 10 amino acids. Germline V gives CDR1 MDHEN, CDR2 SYDVKM. The CDR3 coding sequence is TGTGCCAGCACAGGCACTGAAGCTTTCTTT. This translates into CASTGTEAFF.

The chain has TRBV5-4 and TRBJ2-1, with D possibly TRBD2 on 6 matching bases. CDR3 length: 15 amino acids. CDR1 is SGHNT, CDR2 YYREEE, per germline (reference sequence). With 2 bases removed from V and 6 bases from J, the gap between germline ends came to 15 bases. For the CDR3, the DNA is TGTGCCAGCAGCTTCGGGGGATTGGGCGGCAATGAGCAGTTCTTC. It is translated as CASSFGGLGGNEQFF.

The V call is TRBV4-3, the J call TRBJ1-4; tentative D call: TRBD1 (5 bases). The CDR3 is 13 amino acids. V lost 4 bases to trimming and J lost 5 bases, with 8 bases between them. Germline V CDR1 and CDR2: LGHNA, YSLEER. The CDR3 loop is CASSLGHNEKLFF. CDR3 in DNA: TGCGCCAGCAGCCTCGGACACAATGAAAAACTGTTTTTT.

This chain uses TRBV5-4 with TRBJ2-3, with TRBD2 matching 10 bases. Germline V lookup: CDR1 SGHNT, CDR2 YYREEE (reference sequence). V gave up 3 bases and J gave up 2 bases; unmatched junction bases: 6. The CDR3 is 16 residues long. CDR3 in DNA: TGTGCCAGCAGCTCCCGGCTAGCGGGAGACACAGATACGCAGTATTTT. Protein: CASSSRLAGDTDTQYF.

V and J are TRBV7-9 and TRBJ2-3, with 11 bases fitting TRBD1. This CDR3 contains 14 residues. The germline gives CDR1 SEHNR, CDR2 FQNEAQ (reference sequence). J was trimmed by 6 bases and V by 4 bases; bases with no gene match: 3. CDR3 in amino acids: CASSWTGGRDTQYF. In DNA, the CDR3 is TGTGCCAGCAGCTGGACAGGGGGCCGGGATACGCAGTATTTT. Variable domain in full (rest from reference TRBV7-9 and TRBJ2-3): DTGVSQNPRHKITKRGQNVTFRCDPISEHNRLYWYRQTLGQGPEFLTYFQNEAQLEKSRLLSDRFSAERPKGSFSTLEIQRTEQGDSAMYLCASSWTGGRDTQYFGPGTRLTVL.